Listed below are T cell receptor beta chains from one sample, sequenced in a study of shared clonotypes between healthy human individuals. The table came from immunoSEQ multiplex PCR; TCRdb's copy has only in-frame clones and leaves some out. The data hold hundreds of thousands of clones, with 90% to 97% observed a single time. The sequenced material came from naive CD8+ T cells sorted from blood. These receptors were obtained from a man between 25 and 39 years old in good health. The CDR3 runs from the conserved cysteine through the conserved F or W. D genes are given only for firm matches. Clone sizes are given selectively: once, few, many, or a class where the clone is expanded.

CASSLEKEGPGEQYF,TGTGCCAGCAGCTTAGAGAAAGAGGGGCCGGGCGAGCAGTACTTC,-,TRBJ2-7,-,TRBV13
CASSLEGTPRYEQYF,TGTGCCAGCAGCTTAGAAGGGACCCCTAGATACGAGCAGTACTTC,-,TRBJ2-7,once,TRBV11-2
CASSLAAGGANVLTF,TGTGCCAGCAGCTTGGCGGCGGGGGGGGCCAACGTCCTGACTTTC,-,TRBJ2-6,once,TRBV5-4
CASSHGTGYEQYF,TGCGCCAGCAGCCACGGGACAGGCTACGAGCAGTACTTC,TRBD1,TRBJ2-7,-,TRBV4-1
CASASAPRDEQYF,TGTGCCAGCGCTAGCGCGCCCCGGGACGAGCAGTACTTC,-,TRBJ2-7,-,TRBV6-5
CASRLSGTGVYGYTF,TGTGCCAGCAGGCTCTCCGGGACAGGGGTCTATGGCTACACCTTC,TRBD1,TRBJ1-2,-,TRBV6-1
CASSSPSGFMYGYTF,TGTGCCAGCAGCTCCCCGTCGGGGTTTATGTATGGCTACACCTTC,-,TRBJ1-2,-,TRBV7-9
CASSRGTNEQYF,TGTGCCAGCAGCCGCGGGACAAACGAGCAGTACTTC,-,TRBJ2-7,-,TRBV14
CASSQGSSVGETQYF,TGCGCCAGCAGCCAAGGTTCGTCTGTGGGAGAGACCCAGTACTTC,-,TRBJ2-5,once,TRBV4-3
CASNLQGSYEQFF,TGTGCCAGTAATTTACAGGGATCGTATGAGCAGTTCTTC,-,TRBJ2-1,-,TRBV19
CASKPENQETQYF,TGTGCCAGCAAACCAGAGAACCAAGAGACCCAGTACTTC,-,TRBJ2-5,-,TRBV2
CASSNGLADNEQFF,TGTGCCAGCAGCAACGGACTAGCAGACAATGAGCAGTTCTTC,TRBD2,TRBJ2-1,-,TRBV5-4
CASSLIRDEAFF,TGTGCCAGCAGCTTAATCCGGGATGAAGCTTTCTTT,-,TRBJ1-1,once,TRBV7-9
CASSQLALAKNIQYF,TGCGCCAGCAGCCAATTGGCTCTAGCCAAAAACATTCAGTACTTC,-,TRBJ2-4,-,TRBV4-1
CASSVFTGTYNEQFF,TGTGCCAGCAGCGTATTTACGGGCACCTACAATGAGCAGTTCTTC,-,TRBJ2-1,-,TRBV9
CASSPSGRSGNEQFF,TGTGCCAGCAGCCCTAGCGGGAGGTCGGGAAATGAGCAGTTCTTC,TRBD2,TRBJ2-1,-,TRBV7-9
CASLVRGKEVGTQYF,TGTGCCAGCCTCGTAAGGGGCAAAGAGGTTGGGACCCAGTACTTC,-,TRBJ2-5,once,TRBV2
CASSQHRDSYEQYF,TGTGCCAGCAGTCAACATCGGGACTCCTACGAGCAGTACTTC,-,TRBJ2-7,-,TRBV28
CASSSVPGLAGQSSYEQYF,TGTGCCAGCAGCTCCGTCCCGGGACTAGCGGGCCAGAGCTCCTACGAGCAGTACTTC,TRBD2,TRBJ2-7,-,TRBV5-5
CASSVLGAGQPQHF,TGCGCCAGCAGTGTGTTGGGGGCTGGTCAGCCCCAGCATTTT,-,TRBJ1-5,-,TRBV10-2
CASGGQPNYGYTF,TGTGCCAGTGGGGGACAGCCTAACTATGGCTACACCTTC,TRBD1,TRBJ1-2,-,TRBV19
CASSQWDSGSGANVLTF,TGTGCCAGCAGCCAATGGGACAGCGGCTCTGGGGCCAACGTCCTGACTTTC,TRBD1,TRBJ2-6,-,TRBV4-2
CSGLTGGIETQYF,TGCAGCGGGTTGACAGGGGGTATAGAGACCCAGTACTTC,TRBD1,TRBJ2-5,-,TRBV29-1
CASSTGTSGRENEQFF,TGTGCCAGCAGCACCGGGACTAGCGGGAGGGAGAATGAGCAGTTCTTC,TRBD2,TRBJ2-1,-,TRBV11-2
CSGLLAIDSYEQYF,TGCAGCGGGCTTTTGGCGATAGATTCCTACGAGCAGTACTTC,-,TRBJ2-7,once,TRBV29-1
CASSETPLAGLYEQYF,TGTGCCAGCAGTGAAACGCCGCTAGCGGGATTGTACGAGCAGTACTTC,TRBD2,TRBJ2-7,-,TRBV2
CASKEDTQYF,TGTGCCAGCAAGGAGGATACGCAGTATTTT,-,TRBJ2-3,-,TRBV25-1
CASSTSLAAEQFF,TGTGCCAGCAGCACCTCCCTAGCGGCCGAGCAGTTCTTC,TRBD2,TRBJ2-1,-,TRBV13
CASRDEMGVNTEAFF,TGTGCCAGCAGGGACGAGATGGGGGTGAACACTGAAGCTTTCTTT,-,TRBJ1-1,once,TRBV27
CASADRGTPYEQYF,TGTGCCAGCGCCGACAGGGGAACACCCTACGAGCAGTACTTC,TRBD1,TRBJ2-7,once,TRBV28
CASSQETSGTTDTQYF,TGCGCCAGCAGCCAAGAGACTAGCGGGACCACAGATACGCAGTATTTT,TRBD2,TRBJ2-3,-,TRBV4-3
CASRLILAGAPDEQFF,TGTGCCAGCAGGCTAATACTAGCGGGAGCTCCCGATGAGCAGTTCTTC,TRBD2,TRBJ2-1,-,TRBV27
CASSVPVESPGVELFF,TGTGCCAGCAGCGTACCGGTTGAAAGCCCTGGGGTGGAGCTGTTTTTT,-,TRBJ2-2,-,TRBV9
CATSRNRGGTEAFF,TGTGCCACCAGCAGAAACAGGGGCGGAACTGAAGCTTTCTTT,TRBD1,TRBJ1-1,-,TRBV15
CASSQDQKSNQPQHF,TGCGCCAGCAGCCAAGATCAGAAAAGCAATCAGCCCCAGCATTTT,-,TRBJ1-5,-,TRBV4-1
CASSQEWGTYTF,TGTGCCAGCAGCCAAGAGTGGGGGACCTACACCTTC,-,TRBJ1-2,-,TRBV4-2
CASSSRGDPYEQYF,TGTGCCAGCAGTTCCAGGGGGGACCCCTACGAGCAGTACTTC,-,TRBJ2-7,-,TRBV11-3
CASSFPTQNNEQFF,TGTGCCAGCTCATTTCCCACACAAAACAATGAGCAGTTCTTC,-,TRBJ2-1,-,TRBV18
CASSPAGTGDGYTF,TGCGCCAGCAGTCCCGCCGGGACAGGGGATGGCTACACCTTC,TRBD1,TRBJ1-2,-,TRBV5-1
CASSKATSGSLAKNIQYF,TGTGCCAGCAGCAAAGCGACTAGCGGGAGTTTGGCCAAAAACATTCAGTACTTC,TRBD2,TRBJ2-4,-,TRBV7-9
CASTPGTYEKLFF,TGTGCCAGCACGCCCGGGACATACGAAAAACTGTTTTTT,-,TRBJ1-4,-,TRBV6-5
CASSLMEREEIYEQYF,TGCGCCAGCAGCTTGATGGAGCGGGAGGAGATCTACGAGCAGTACTTC,TRBD2,TRBJ2-7,-,TRBV5-1
CAISAKVAVTDTQYF,TGTGCCATCAGTGCCAAGGTAGCGGTTACAGATACGCAGTATTTT,-,TRBJ2-3,-,TRBV10-3